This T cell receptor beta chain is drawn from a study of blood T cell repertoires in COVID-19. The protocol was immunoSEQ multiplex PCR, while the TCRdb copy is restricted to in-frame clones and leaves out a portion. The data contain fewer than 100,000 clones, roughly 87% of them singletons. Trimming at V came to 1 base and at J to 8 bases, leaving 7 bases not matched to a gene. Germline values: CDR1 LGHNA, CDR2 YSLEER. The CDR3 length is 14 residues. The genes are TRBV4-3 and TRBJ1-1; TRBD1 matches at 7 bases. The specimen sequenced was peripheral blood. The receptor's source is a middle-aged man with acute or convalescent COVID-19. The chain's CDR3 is CASSQGGQAIEAFF. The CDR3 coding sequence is TGCGCCAGCAGCCAAGGAGGACAGGCAATAGAAGCTTTCTTT.